The next 23 T cell receptor beta chains were all read from a single sample in a study of T cells in Graves' hyperthyroidism and ophthalmopathy. What was amplified from RNA transcripts were TCR beta CDR3 regions. HTBI primers were employed in a first-round RT-PCR of the TCR CDR3. Each CDR3 protein gets one entry after TCRdb re-called the multiplex PCR reads with MiXCR. Altogether 450,000 to 650,000 distinct CDR3 sequences are present, 15% to 20% being singletons, with the ten largest covering roughly a sixth. Sequencing input: blood. All receptors come from a woman younger than 30 with Graves' ophthalmopathy.

This sequence joins TRBV7-6 and TRBJ1-2; D remains unclear. This CDR3 contains 15 residues. Trimming took off 1 base at V and 1 base at J, with 10 bases between the two ends. Germline V gene data show CDR1 as SGHVS and CDR2 as FNYEAQ. The CDR3 sequence is CASSLVTSDNYGYTF. CDR3 bases: TGTGCCAGCAGCTTAGTAACTTCCGATAACTATGGCTACACCTTC. The entire variable domain, with the rest obtained from reference TRBV7-6 and TRBJ1-2, is as follows: GAGVSQSPRYKVTKRGQDVALRCDPISGHVSLYWYRQALGQGPEFLTYFNYEAQQDKSGLPNDRFSAERPEGSISTLTIQRTEQRDSAMYRCASSLVTSDNYGYTFGSGTRLTVV.

This clonotype was seen repeatedly, ten times or more. This chain links TRBV5-5 with TRBJ2-4; either TRBD1 or TRBD2 may supply D (6 bases each). CDR3 size: 14 residues. V lost 0 bases, J lost 6 bases, and 10 bases lay in between. Germline CDR1 SGHKS, CDR2 YYEKEE (reference sequence). CDR3 region: CASSLGRGINIQYF. CDR3 DNA sequence: TGTGCCAGCAGCTTGGGGAGGGGGATAAACATTCAGTACTTC.

V gene TRBV5-1 combines with J gene TRBJ2-7; D is unresolved. The CDR3 runs 14 residues. Trimming took off 0 bases at V and 4 bases at J, with 11 bases between the two ends. Germline CDR1 reads SGHRS; CDR2 reads YFSETQ. The CDR3 coding sequence is TGCGCCAGCAGCTTGGATCCGGGTCCATACGAGCAGTACTTC. Protein product: CASSLDPGPYEQYF.

In its sample, this clonotype was seen many times. V gene TRBV20-1 combines with J gene TRBJ2-7, with TRBD2 as a possible D gene (5 bases). The CDR3 length is 12 residues. V was pared by 2 bases and J by 5 bases, with 10 bases between. Germline V lookup: CDR1 DFQATT, CDR2 SNEGSKA (reference sequence). CDR3: CSARLLRDEQYF. DNA for the CDR3: TGCAGTGCTAGACTTTTGCGGGACGAGCAGTACTTC.

This clonotype was recorded at least ten times. This sequence joins TRBV12-3 or TRBV12-4 and TRBJ2-1, with TRBD1 identical over 10 bases. The CDR3 has 14 residues. After removal of 5 bases from V and 6 bases from J, the junction contained 4 bases not matched to a gene. CDR3 DNA: TGTGCCAGCAGTCCGACAGGGGGCCCCAATGAGCAGTTCTTC. This encodes CASSPTGGPNEQFF.

This clonotype was seen a handful of times. V gene TRBV27 combines with J gene TRBJ1-4, with 7 bases matching TRBD1. CDR1 and CDR2 (germline): MNHEY, SMNVEV (reference sequence). The CDR3 spans 15 residues. Germline trimming cut 6 bases from V and 4 bases from J; bases unmatched to any gene: 8. The CDR3 sequence: CASSPNRGNNEKLFF. The CDR3 DNA follows: TGTGCCAGCAGCCCCAACAGGGGTAATAATGAAAAACTGTTTTTT.

There are many counts of this clonotype. The genes are TRBV11-2 and TRBJ2-7, with a weak D call TRBD2 (6 bases). The CDR3 length is 13 residues. V was trimmed by 5 bases and J by 4 bases, leaving 12 bases between them. Germline loops: CDR1 SGHAT, CDR2 FQNNGV. CDR3 sequence reads: CASSLYGGYEQYF. The DNA for the CDR3 is TGTGCCAGCAGCCTATATGGGGGGTACGAGCAGTACTTC.

The chain combines TRBV6-2 or TRBV6-3 with TRBJ1-1; maybe TRBD1 (6 bases). The CDR3 spans 12 residues. Germline loops: CDR1 MNHEY, CDR2 SVGEGT. Trimming left V 8 bases short and J 5 bases short, with 12 bases between. CDR3 sequence: CASGPGATEAFF. CDR3 in DNA: TGTGCCAGCGGCCCAGGGGCGACTGAAGCTTTCTTT.

This clonotype was picked up many times. The rearrangement uses TRBV28 and TRBJ2-3; no reliable D call. Germline V gene data show CDR1 as MDHEN and CDR2 as SYDVKM. This CDR3 region has 15 residues. Trimming pared 5 bases from V and 4 bases from J, leaving 16 bases between. The CDR3 reads CASSPSVGFADTQYF. CDR3 in DNA: TGTGCCAGCAGTCCGTCTGTGGGGTTTGCAGATACGCAGTATTTT. The full variable domain, with the rest looked up from reference TRBV28 and TRBJ2-3, is DVKVTQSSRYLVKRTGEKVFLECVQDMDHENMFWYRQDPGLGLRLIYFSYDVKMKEKGDIPEGYSVSREKKERFSLILESASTNQTSMYLCASSPSVGFADTQYFGPGTRLTVL.

This clonotype appeared many times. V usage is TRBV18 and J usage is TRBJ2-7; possibly TRBD2 for D (6 bases). Germline CDR1 KGHSH, CDR2 LQKENI. The length of the CDR3 is 15 residues. V lost 0 bases to trimming and J lost 4 bases, with 13 bases between them. CDR3 nucleotide sequence: TGTGCCAGCTCACCACCGACTAGTCCTTCGTACGAGCAGTACTTC. Translated, it gives CASSPPTSPSYEQYF.

Ten or more counts support this clonotype. The chain links TRBV6-2 or TRBV6-3 to TRBJ2-5; the D is unclear. There are 12 residues in the CDR3. Germline V gene lookup returns CDR1 MNHEY and CDR2 SVGEGT. Deletions cut 0 bases from V and 5 bases from J, with 4 bases between. CDR3 bases: TGTGCCAGCAGTTACTCGGTGGAGACCCAGTACTTC. This gives the protein CASSYSVETQYF.

The chain uses TRBV7-2 and TRBJ2-3; 13 nucleotides align to TRBD2. Germline CDR1 reads SGHTA; CDR2 reads FQGNSA. V shed 6 bases and J 4 bases; nucleotides not matched to a gene: 7. The CDR3 consists of 16 residues. The CDR3 spells CASSQRTSGSPDTQYF. CDR3 DNA: TGTGCCAGCAGTCAAAGGACTAGCGGGAGCCCAGATACGCAGTATTTT.

Only a few counts were recorded for this clonotype. The CDR3 nucleotides are TGTGCCAGCAGTATCGGGGGGGTCGGAGATACGCAGTATTTT. As protein: CASSIGGVGDTQYF. The J gene is TRBJ2-3, the V gene TRBV9, with TRBD2 matching 8 bases. Unmatched junction bases numbered 7, after V lost 5 bases and J lost 5 bases. CDR3 length: 14 amino acids. Germline V gene lookup returns CDR1 SGDLS and CDR2 YYNGEE.

This clonotype was picked up many times. The chain couples TRBV6-2 or TRBV6-3 to TRBJ1-5; a possible D gene is TRBD1 (5 bases). CDR1 is MNHEY and CDR2 is SVGEGT in the germline V gene. Trimming removed 2 bases from V and 4 bases from J, with 12 bases in between. The CDR3 loop spans 15 amino acids. CDR3 nucleotide sequence: TGTGCCAGCAGTTACGCGACAGTACGGAATCAGCCCCAGCATTTT. As protein: CASSYATVRNQPQHF.

In DNA, the CDR3 is TGTGCCAGCAGGGGTAGCCAATCCTACGAGCAGTACTTC. Translation: CASRGSQSYEQYF. This rearrangement joins TRBV25-1 to TRBJ2-7; D is ambiguous. V lost 6 bases, J lost 1 base, and 10 bases lay in between. Germline V gene sequence: CDR1 MGHDK, CDR2 SYGVNS. The CDR3 covers 13 residues.

CDR3 loop: CASSLGTGTFSYNSPLHF. CDR3 coding DNA: TGTGCCAGCAGTTTGGGGACAGGGACATTTTCCTATAATTCACCCCTCCACTTT. V and J are TRBV28 and TRBJ1-6; 9 bases align to TRBD1. CDR3 length: 18 amino acids. The germline CDR1 and CDR2 sequences are MDHEN and SYDVKM. J gave up 1 base and V 3 bases, and 7 bases lay outside the gene matches.

This clonotype was seen repeatedly, ten times or more. The chain links TRBV2 to TRBJ2-2, with 8 bases fitting TRBD2. V lost 4 bases to trimming and J lost 6 bases; unmatched junction nucleotides: 13. The CDR3 sequence is 17 residues long. Germline lookup yields CDR1 SNHLY and CDR2 FYNNEI. CDR3 sequence: CASSARAGGSFAGELFF. In nucleotides, the CDR3 is TGTGCCAGCAGTGCCCGTGCGGGGGGAAGCTTCGCCGGGGAGCTGTTTTTT.

The chain recombines TRBV11-2 with TRBJ1-4; weak D call: TRBD1 (5 bases). This CDR3 contains 12 residues. The ends were cut back, 4 bases at V and 10 bases at J, with 10 bases in the middle. Germline loops: CDR1 SGHAT, CDR2 FQNNGV. The CDR3 sequence is CASSSRQRKLFF. The CDR3 nucleotides are TGTGCCAGCAGCTCAAGACAGAGAAAACTGTTTTTT.

This clonotype was recorded many times. This chain joins TRBV30 and TRBJ2-7, with a tentative D call TRBD2 (5 bases). Germline loops: CDR1 GTSNPN, CDR2 SVGIG (reference sequence). The CDR3 loop spans 12 amino acids. Trimming removed 0 bases at V and 4 bases at J, with 7 bases between. CDR3 residues: CAWSVLGYEQYF. CDR3 bases: TGTGCCTGGAGTGTACTAGGTTACGAGCAGTACTTC. The full variable domain, with the rest looked up from reference TRBV30 and TRBJ2-7, is SQTIHQWPATLVQPVGSPLSLECTVEGTSNPNLYWYRQAAGRGLQLLFYSVGIGQISSEVPQNLSASRPQDRQFILSSKKLLLSDSGFYLCAWSVLGYEQYFGPGTRLTVT.

This clonotype turned up a few times. This may be a read error: a much more frequent sequence differs by one nucleotide. The chain is built from TRBV28 and TRBJ1-2; 9 nucleotides agree with TRBD1. The V gene's germline CDR1 is MDHEN and CDR2 SYDVKM. V lost 6 bases, J lost 6 bases, and 2 bases stayed unmatched. CDR3 size: 12 residues. The CDR3 bases are TGTGCCAGCAGCACAGGGGGCGATGGCTACACCTTC. It encodes CASSTGGDGYTF.

The table lists this clonotype with a count of one. This chain joins TRBV28 and TRBJ2-5, with 8 positions matching TRBD2. J was trimmed by 2 bases and V by 6 bases; bases with no gene match: 11. This CDR3 contains 16 residues. The germline CDR1 and CDR2 sequences are MDHEN and SYDVKM. The CDR3 region is CASSHQASGGQETQYF. CDR3 nucleotides: TGTGCCAGCAGCCACCAGGCCAGCGGGGGTCAAGAGACCCAGTACTTC.

For this clonotype: This clone may be a read error of a much larger clone one base away. The chain joins TRBV27 to TRBJ2-7, with D perhaps TRBD1 (6 bases). CDR1 MNHEY and CDR2 SMNVEV come from the germline V gene (reference sequence). This CDR3 has 13 amino acids. The CDR3 DNA follows: TGTGCCGGCAGCATGGACAGAGACTACGAGCAGTACTTC. Translation gives CAGSMDRDYEQYF.

The rearrangement links TRBV9 to TRBJ2-7; TRBD2 matches at 9 bases. The germline gives CDR1 SGDLS, CDR2 YYNGEE. The CDR3 totals 17 residues. The J segment lost 0 bases and the V segment lost 5 bases, leaving 12 bases of the junction unmatched. The CDR3 region has the DNA TGTGCCAGCAGTCGGGTAGCGGGGGCCCCGAGCTCCTACGAGCAGTACTTC. It translates to CASSRVAGAPSSYEQYF.